Each of the 26 T cell receptor beta chains below was sequenced from the same sample in a study of PD-1 blockade in classical Hodgkin lymphoma. Assay: immunoSEQ multiplex PCR; the TCRdb copy retains only in-frame clones and omits some. This sample has 35,000 to 50,000 clones, with 55% to 80% found just once. Time point indicated: cycle 4 day 1 (C4D1), after 5 to 7 weeks of nivolumab. All the patients suffered relapse after autologous stem cell transplantation, and brentuximab vedotin exposure differed. Source: peripheral blood mononuclear cells (PBMCs), taken before the fourth cycle of nivolumab. The receptors derive from a human donor with classical Hodgkin lymphoma.

The chain couples TRBV25-1 to TRBJ1-1, with D perhaps TRBD1 (6 bases). Germline CDR1 reads MGHDK; CDR2 reads SYGVNS. The V end was cut by 4 bases, the J end by 3 bases, with 15 bases between. This CDR3 contains 15 residues. CDR3 in amino acids: CASSASGRGDTEAFF. As DNA, the CDR3 is TGTGCCAGCAGTGCGTCCGGCAGGGGTGACACTGAAGCTTTCTTT.

The rearrangement uses TRBV6-5 and TRBJ2-2; 7 bases are a match to TRBD1. The V and J ends lost 0 bases and 7 bases, in that order; junction bases with no gene match: 5. The CDR3 runs to 15 residues. CDR1 and CDR2 from the germline V gene are MNHEY and SVGAGI. The CDR3 loop is CASSYSGGAYGELFF. CDR3 DNA sequence: TGTGCCAGCAGTTACTCAGGGGGCGCATACGGGGAGCTGTTTTTT.

The V call is TRBV7-2, the J call TRBJ2-3; a possible D gene is TRBD2 (6 bases). The CDR3 is 15 residues long. The germline V gene has CDR1 SGHTA and CDR2 FQGNSA. The V end lost 5 bases, the J end lost 5 bases, and 17 bases lay between the germline ends. Written as DNA, the CDR3 is TGTGCCAGCAGCGCGGGACTGCCCGCGGAAGATACGCAGTATTTT. Translation gives CASSAGLPAEDTQYF.

Concerning this clone: At one end, the junction sequence differs from germline, possibly due to a read error. The chain couples TRBV7-9 to TRBJ2-7; D is possibly TRBD1 (6 bases). The germline CDR1 and CDR2 sequences are SEHNR and FQNEAQ (reference sequence). The CDR3 is 16 amino acids. DNA for the CDR3: TGCGCCAGCAGCCAAGCGTGGGGGCAAAGCTCCTACGAGCAGTACTTC. Protein: CASSQAWGQSSYEQYF.

The J gene is TRBJ2-7, the V gene TRBV18; D is undetermined. Germline V lookup: CDR1 KGHSH, CDR2 LQKENI. The CDR3 consists of 13 residues. The germline V and J ends were trimmed by 4 bases and 6 bases, with 13 bases remaining between them. In nucleotides, the CDR3 is TGTGCCAGCTCACTCGACCCAGAGACCGAGCAGTACTTC. The encoded protein is CASSLDPETEQYF.

There are a few counts of this clone. This rearrangement joins TRBV5-1 to TRBJ2-2, with D possibly matching TRBD2 (5 bases). The CDR3 runs to 15 residues. V was trimmed by 7 bases and J by 2 bases, leaving 15 bases between them. Germline CDR1 and CDR2: SGHRS and YFSETQ. CDR3 loop: CASGTAATNTGELFF. CDR3 DNA sequence: TGCGCCAGCGGCACAGCGGCCACCAACACCGGGGAGCTGTTTTTT.

The V call is TRBV19, the J call TRBJ1-4; 7 nucleotides agree with TRBD1. The V gene's germline CDR1 is LNHDA and CDR2 SQIVND (reference sequence). The CDR3 sequence is 14 residues long. The J segment lost 8 bases and the V segment lost 4 bases, leaving 7 bases of the junction unmatched. The CDR3 sequence: CASSRQGSGEKLFF. The DNA for the CDR3 is TGTGCCAGTAGTAGACAGGGTTCGGGCGAAAAACTGTTTTTT.

The rearrangement joins TRBV21-1 to TRBJ1-1. TRBV21-1 is a documented pseudogene. This CDR3 has 18 amino acids. The CDR3 DNA follows: TGTGCCAGCAGCAAAAATCGGGATCAATGCGGGGGCTCCACTGAAGCTTTCTTT. As protein: CASSKNRDQCGGSTEAFF.

A few counts support this clone. The rearrangement joins TRBV28 to TRBJ1-5; 8 bases map to TRBD1. V was pared by 6 bases and J by 6 bases, with 7 bases of the junction left unmatched. There are 14 residues in the CDR3. Germline V gene data show CDR1 as MDHEN and CDR2 as SYDVKM. CDR3 nucleotide sequence: TGTGCCAGCAGACTATCCACAGGGGGTCAGCCCCAGCATTTT. It yields the protein CASRLSTGGQPQHF.

This clone occurred once. The rearrangement joins TRBV15 to TRBJ2-1, with TRBD2 identical over 8 bases. Trimming removed 1 base from V and 7 bases from J; junction bases left unmatched: 9. CDR1 and CDR2 (germline): LNHNV, YYDKDF (reference sequence). The CDR3 covers 16 residues. CDR3 DNA: TGTGCCACCAGCAGAGCTCACATAGCGGGGTGGAATGAGCAGTTCTTC. Amino acids: CATSRAHIAGWNEQFF.

A few counts support this clone. The chain recombines TRBV5-1 with TRBJ2-3; 9 bases match TRBD2. Germline lookup yields CDR1 SGHRS and CDR2 YFSETQ. V shed 0 bases and J 0 bases; nucleotides not matched to a gene: 5. The CDR3 is 17 residues long. As DNA, the CDR3 is TGCGCCAGCAGCTTGGGGGCTAGCGGGATTAGCACAGATACGCAGTATTTT. Protein sequence: CASSLGASGISTDTQYF.

This rearrangement joins TRBV28 to TRBJ2-7; the D gene is possibly TRBD1 (6 bases). With 5 bases removed from V and 2 bases from J, the gap between germline ends came to 13 bases. Germline V lookup: CDR1 MDHEN, CDR2 SYDVKM. This CDR3 has 14 residues. CDR3 sequence: CASSPEGHPYEQYF. The DNA for the CDR3 is TGTGCCAGCAGTCCAGAGGGACACCCCTACGAGCAGTACTTC.

This clone was seen a few times. This chain connects TRBV28 to TRBJ1-5, with D unresolved. CDR3 length: 15 residues. CDR1 is MDHEN, CDR2 SYDVKM, per germline. Trimming cost V 8 bases and J 0 bases, with 14 bases left between them. In nucleotides, the CDR3 is TGTGCCAGCTCCACTCCTCAGAGTAGCAATCAGCCCCAGCATTTT. The encoded protein is CASSTPQSSNQPQHF.

This clone showed up just a few times. This sequence joins TRBV9 and TRBJ1-1, with a tentative D call TRBD1 (6 bases). The CDR3 loop spans 16 amino acids. The V end was cut by 3 bases, the J end by 0 bases, with 15 bases between. CDR1 is SGDLS and CDR2 is YYNGEE in the germline V gene. The CDR3 region is CASSAGGRPMNTEAFF. In DNA form, the CDR3 reads TGTGCCAGCAGCGCCGGGGGGCGGCCAATGAACACTGAAGCTTTCTTT.

The V gene is TRBV4-1, the J gene TRBJ1-4; D gene unclear. V lost 5 bases, J lost 0 bases, and 10 bases lay in between. The CDR3 contains 15 residues. In germline, CDR1 is MGHRA, CDR2 YSYEKL. CDR3 protein: CASSLSPSTNEKLFF. CDR3 bases: TGCGCCAGCAGCTTGTCTCCCTCAACTAATGAAAAACTGTTTTTT.

V and J are TRBV6-5 and TRBJ1-2, with TRBD1 matching over 8 bases. Germline CDR1 reads MNHEY; CDR2 reads SVGAGI. V gave up 5 bases and J gave up 2 bases; unmatched junction bases: 4. This CDR3 is built from 14 residues. CDR3 loop: CASSPRTGNYGYTF. For the CDR3, the DNA is TGTGCCAGCAGTCCCCGGACAGGGAACTATGGCTACACCTTC.

In its sample, this clone was seen once. This rearrangement joins TRBV7-9 to TRBJ2-7; 9 bases agree with TRBD2. V dropped 5 bases and J dropped 7; count of bases not matched to a gene: 9. The CDR3 has 14 residues. CDR1 is SEHNR, CDR2 FQNEAQ, per germline (reference sequence). Here the CDR3 reads CASSPDLLAGEQYF. The CDR3 nucleotides are TGTGCCAGCAGCCCAGACCTTCTAGCGGGGGAGCAGTACTTC.

This chain connects TRBV5-4 to TRBJ1-2; D gene uncertain. The CDR3 consists of 15 residues. V gave up 0 bases and J gave up 4 bases, with 13 bases separating them. Germline V lookup: CDR1 SGHNT, CDR2 YYREEE (reference sequence). The CDR3 reads CASSLAGDTVYGYTF. CDR3 bases: TGTGCCAGCAGCTTGGCCGGAGATACAGTCTATGGCTACACCTTC.

The chain employs TRBV7-9 and TRBJ2-3; D call uncertain. The CDR3 has 14 residues. V lost 1 base to trimming and J lost 8 bases, with 13 bases between them. Per the germline V gene, CDR1 is SEHNR and CDR2 is FQNEAQ (reference sequence). In DNA, the CDR3 is TGTGCCAGCAGCTTAGAGGTGATCTATCCTACGCAGTATTTT. Protein: CASSLEVIYPTQYF. The full variable domain, with the rest looked up from reference TRBV7-9 and TRBJ2-3, is DTGVSQNPRHKITKRGQNVTFRCDPISEHNRLYWYRQTLGQGPEFLTYFQNEAQLEKSRLLSDRFSAERPKGSFSTLEIQRTEQGDSAMYLCASSLEVIYPTQYFGPGTRLTVL.

The chain joins TRBV6-5 to TRBJ2-7; 9 bases map to TRBD1. With 6 bases clipped from V and 0 bases from J, the junction kept 6 bases outside the gene matches. Germline V lookup: CDR1 MNHEY, CDR2 SVGAGI. The length of the CDR3 is 15 residues. In DNA form, the CDR3 reads TGTGCCAGCAGAAGGGACAGGGATCCCTCCTACGAGCAGTACTTC. Translation: CASRRDRDPSYEQYF.

The gene calls are TRBV27 and TRBJ1-4, with D unclear. The V end was cut by 2 bases, the J end by 8 bases, with 12 bases between. The germline V gene has CDR1 MNHEY and CDR2 SMNVEV (reference sequence). The CDR3 totals 14 residues. CDR3 bases: TGTGCCAGCAGTTTAGAGGGAATAGGGGAAAAACTGTTTTTT. It yields the protein CASSLEGIGEKLFF.

The J gene is TRBJ2-7, the V gene TRBV29-1; TRBD1 aligns across 11 bases. The CDR3 sequence is 13 residues long. The germline V gene encodes CDR1 SQVTM and CDR2 ANQGSEA. V shed 5 bases, J shed 7 bases, and the junction held 7 bases outside the gene matches. CDR3: CSVIGTGGGEQYF. CDR3 in DNA: TGCAGCGTTATCGGGACAGGGGGTGGAGAGCAGTACTTC.

This chain uses TRBV2 with TRBJ1-5; D is ambiguous. This CDR3 region has 15 residues. Germline CDR1 reads SNHLY; CDR2 reads FYNNEI. Trimming removed 2 bases at V and 6 bases at J, with 14 bases between. DNA for the CDR3: TGTGCCAGCAGTGAAACAGCGATCAAGTTTCAGCCCCAGCATTTT. As protein: CASSETAIKFQPQHF.

V usage is TRBV19 and J usage is TRBJ2-2; 8 bases line up with TRBD2. Germline values: CDR1 LNHDA, CDR2 SQIVND (reference sequence). Unmatched junction bases numbered 3, after V lost 6 bases and J lost 0 bases. This CDR3 has 15 amino acids. The CDR3 DNA reads as TGTGCCAGTAGGGAGCGGGGGACGAACACCGGGGAGCTGTTTTTT. Translating it yields CASRERGTNTGELFF.

V and J are TRBV9 and TRBJ2-3, with D maybe TRBD2 (6 bases). CDR3 length equals 15 residues. Germline V gene data show CDR1 as SGDLS and CDR2 as YYNGEE. V lost 2 bases and J 2 bases, leaving 12 bases between the germline ends. CDR3 in DNA: TGTGCCAGCAGCGTGCTTTCGGGGGACACAGATACGCAGTATTTT. It translates to CASSVLSGDTDTQYF.

The chain recombines TRBV11-2 with TRBJ2-1; TRBD2 might be the D (6 bases). The germline V gene has CDR1 SGHAT and CDR2 FQNNGV. Trimming removed 0 bases at V and 10 bases at J, with 7 bases between. The CDR3 spans 12 residues. CDR3 residues: CASSLERGEQFF. The CDR3 DNA reads as TGTGCCAGCAGCTTAGAGCGGGGAGAGCAGTTCTTC.